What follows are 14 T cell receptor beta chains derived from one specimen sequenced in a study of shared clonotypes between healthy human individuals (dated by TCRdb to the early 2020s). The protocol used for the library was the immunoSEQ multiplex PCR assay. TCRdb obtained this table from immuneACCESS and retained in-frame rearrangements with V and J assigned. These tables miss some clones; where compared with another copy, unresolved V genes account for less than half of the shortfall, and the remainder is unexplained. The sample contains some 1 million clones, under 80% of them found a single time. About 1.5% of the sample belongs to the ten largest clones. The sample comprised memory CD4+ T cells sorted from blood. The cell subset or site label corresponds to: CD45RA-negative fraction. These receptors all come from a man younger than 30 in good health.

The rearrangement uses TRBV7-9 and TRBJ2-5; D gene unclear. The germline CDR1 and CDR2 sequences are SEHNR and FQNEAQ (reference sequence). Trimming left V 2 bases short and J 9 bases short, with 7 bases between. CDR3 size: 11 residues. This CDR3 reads CASSLLGSQYF. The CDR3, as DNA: TGTGCCAGCAGCTTACTAGGGTCCCAGTACTTC.

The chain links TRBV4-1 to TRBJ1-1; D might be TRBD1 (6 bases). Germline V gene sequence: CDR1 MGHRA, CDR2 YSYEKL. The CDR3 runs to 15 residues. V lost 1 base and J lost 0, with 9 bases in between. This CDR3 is CASSQARTVNTEAFF. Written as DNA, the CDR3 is TGCGCCAGCAGCCAAGCCCGGACAGTGAACACTGAAGCTTTCTTT.

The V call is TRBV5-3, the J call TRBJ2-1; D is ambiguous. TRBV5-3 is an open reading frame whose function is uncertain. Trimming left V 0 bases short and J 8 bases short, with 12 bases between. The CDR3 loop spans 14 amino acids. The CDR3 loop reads CARSLGTLEDEQFF. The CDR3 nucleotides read TGTGCCAGAAGCTTGGGTACTCTCGAGGATGAGCAGTTCTTC.

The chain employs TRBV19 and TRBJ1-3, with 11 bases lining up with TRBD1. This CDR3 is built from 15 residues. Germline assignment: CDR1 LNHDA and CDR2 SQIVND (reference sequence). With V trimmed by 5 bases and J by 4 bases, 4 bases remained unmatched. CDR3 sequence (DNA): TGTGCCAGTAGTGGACAGGGGGCGGAAGGAAACACCATATATTTT. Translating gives CASSGQGAEGNTIYF.

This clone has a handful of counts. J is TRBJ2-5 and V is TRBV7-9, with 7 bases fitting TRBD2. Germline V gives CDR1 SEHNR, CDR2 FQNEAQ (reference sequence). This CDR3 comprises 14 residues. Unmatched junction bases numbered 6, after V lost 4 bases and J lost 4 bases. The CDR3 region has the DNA TGTGCCAGCAGCTGGGAGGGACTCGGAGAGACCCAGTACTTC. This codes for CASSWEGLGETQYF. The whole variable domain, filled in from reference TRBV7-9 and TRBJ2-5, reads DTGVSQNPRHKITKRGQNVTFRCDPISEHNRLYWYRQTLGQGPEFLTYFQNEAQLEKSRLLSDRFSAERPKGSFSTLEIQRTEQGDSAMYLCASSWEGLGETQYFGPGTRLLVL.

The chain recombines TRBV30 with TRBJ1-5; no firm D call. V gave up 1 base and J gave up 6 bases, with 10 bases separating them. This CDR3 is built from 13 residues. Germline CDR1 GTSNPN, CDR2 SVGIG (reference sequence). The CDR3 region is CAWSASWGQPQHF. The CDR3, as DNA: TGTGCCTGGAGTGCCAGTTGGGGTCAGCCCCAGCATTTT.

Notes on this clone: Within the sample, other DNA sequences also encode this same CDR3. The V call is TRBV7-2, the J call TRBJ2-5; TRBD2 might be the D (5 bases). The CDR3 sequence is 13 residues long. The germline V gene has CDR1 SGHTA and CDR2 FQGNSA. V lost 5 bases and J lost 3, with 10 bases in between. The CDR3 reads CASSQGREETQYF. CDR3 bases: TGTGCCAGCAGCCAAGGGCGGGAAGAGACCCAGTACTTC.

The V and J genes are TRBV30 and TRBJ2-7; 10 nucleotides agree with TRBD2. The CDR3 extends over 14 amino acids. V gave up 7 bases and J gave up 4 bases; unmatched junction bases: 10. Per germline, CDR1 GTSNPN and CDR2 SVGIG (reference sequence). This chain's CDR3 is CALQYGAGGYEQYF. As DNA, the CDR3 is TGTGCCTTACAATACGGAGCGGGAGGGTACGAGCAGTACTTC. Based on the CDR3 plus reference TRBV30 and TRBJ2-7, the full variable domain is SQTIHQWPATLVQPVGSPLSLECTVEGTSNPNLYWYRQAAGRGLQLLFYSVGIGQISSEVPQNLSASRPQDRQFILSSKKLLLSDSGFYLCALQYGAGGYEQYFGPGTRLTVT.

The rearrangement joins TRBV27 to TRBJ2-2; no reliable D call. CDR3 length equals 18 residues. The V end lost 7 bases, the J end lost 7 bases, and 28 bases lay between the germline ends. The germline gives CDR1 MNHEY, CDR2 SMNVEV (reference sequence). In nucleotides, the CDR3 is TGTGCCAGCATTTTTTGGGCCAGGATCACCCCACAGATCGGGGAGCTGTTTTTT. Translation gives CASIFWARITPQIGELFF.

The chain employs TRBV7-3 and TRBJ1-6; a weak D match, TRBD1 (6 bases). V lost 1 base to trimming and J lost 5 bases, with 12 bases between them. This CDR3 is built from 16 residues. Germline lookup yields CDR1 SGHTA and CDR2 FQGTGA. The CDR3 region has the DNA TGTGCCAGCAGCTTAAGGGGGAGGACAGATAATTCACCCCTCCACTTT. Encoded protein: CASSLRGRTDNSPLHF.

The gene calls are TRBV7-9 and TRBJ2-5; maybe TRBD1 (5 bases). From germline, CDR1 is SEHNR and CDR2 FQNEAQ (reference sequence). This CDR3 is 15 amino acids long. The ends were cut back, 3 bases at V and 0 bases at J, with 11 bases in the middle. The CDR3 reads CASSFTAGYQETQYF. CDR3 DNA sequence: TGTGCCAGCAGCTTCACGGCAGGGTACCAAGAGACCCAGTACTTC.

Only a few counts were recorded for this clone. In DNA, the CDR3 is TGTGCCAGCAGCTTCGGTGTCCGGGGCACTGAAGCTTTCTTT. It codes for CASSFGVRGTEAFF. The chain employs TRBV7-8 and TRBJ1-1; D not certain. CDR3 length equals 14 residues. CDR1 is SGHVS and CDR2 is FQNEAQ in the germline V gene. V lost 3 bases, J lost 4 bases, and 12 bases lay in between.

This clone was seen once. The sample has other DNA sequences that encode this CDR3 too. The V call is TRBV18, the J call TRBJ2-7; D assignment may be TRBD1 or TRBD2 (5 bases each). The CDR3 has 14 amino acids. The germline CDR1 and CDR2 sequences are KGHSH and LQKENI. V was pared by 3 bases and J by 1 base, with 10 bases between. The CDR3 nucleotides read TGTGCCAGCTCACCTCCGGGACGGTCCTACGAGCAGTACTTC. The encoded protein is CASSPPGRSYEQYF.

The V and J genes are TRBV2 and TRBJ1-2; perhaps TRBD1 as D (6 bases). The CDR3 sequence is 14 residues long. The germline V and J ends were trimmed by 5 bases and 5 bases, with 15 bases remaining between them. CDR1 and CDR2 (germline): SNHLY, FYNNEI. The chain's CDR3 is CASSPEQGPYGYTF. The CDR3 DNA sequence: TGTGCCAGCAGTCCCGAACAGGGCCCTTATGGCTACACCTTC.